These T cell receptor beta chains were read from a single sample in a study of post-analysis software for immune sequencing data. TCRdb analysed the PCR reads with MiXCR anew, one entry per CDR3 protein. Among some 890,000 distinct CDR3 sequences listed, approximately 50% were seen once. Sequenced sample: blood. These receptors were taken from a girl between 5 and 17 years old with multiple sclerosis. CDR3s include the opening cysteine and the closing phenylalanine or tryptophan. The order of the fields is V gene, J gene, CDR3 protein.

TRBV6-6	NA	CASKNGVYEQYF
TRBV20-1	TRBJ1-2	CSARDRGRSNYGYTF
TRBV6-5	TRBJ2-1	CASGLWTSGINEQFF
TRBV7-8	TRBJ2-3	CASSLDRGSDTQYF
TRBV15	TRBJ2-7	CATSRRTEGHSYEQYF
TRBV20-1	TRBJ2-1	CSARADGTRVLNEQFF
TRBV5-1	TRBJ1-6	CASSPTLGSYNSPLHF
TRBV29-1	TRBJ1-2	CSAVGLTGGGYTF
TRBV3-1	TRBJ2-3	CASSSGVGPSGDTQYF
TRBV20-1	TRBJ1-1	CSARQKSEAFF
TRBV7-9	TRBJ2-3	CASSQPWIRDTQYF
TRBV15	TRBJ1-2	CATSRGLDFQVLYGYTF
TRBV6-4	TRBJ2-1	CASSDSGTGGYNEQFF
TRBV7-8	TRBJ2-7	CASSLLGGSLTYEQYF
TRBV20-1	TRBJ2-7	CSATLSGEPYEQYF
TRBV29-1	TRBJ2-6	CSVGHGTGGRSGANVLTF
TRBV5-1	TRBJ2-7	CASSRTTGPYEQYF
TRBV7-9	TRBJ2-7	CATELAGGYEQYF
TRBV5-1	TRBJ2-7	CASSLSFGTFYEQYF
TRBV10-3	TRBJ1-2	CAISESVGRVNYGYTF
TRBV6-5	NA	CASSYRGLGTQYF
TRBV7-9	TRBJ2-7	CASSLGQPYSYEQYF
TRBV2	TRBJ1-5	CASSEVPGVNQPQHF
TRBV2	TRBJ2-7	CASNEGGTGYEQYF
TRBV5-1	TRBJ2-5	CASSLVTDGSNQETQYF